Each of the 20 T cell receptor beta chains below was sequenced from the same sample in a study of blood T cell repertoires in COVID-19. Data came from immunoSEQ multiplex PCR; TCRdb stores just in-frame clones and leaves some out. Among 65,000 to 80,000 clones, approximately 90% were seen once, and the ten largest hold roughly 6%. The sample was peripheral blood. These receptors originate from a human donor in a cohort sampled during active COVID-19.

The V gene is TRBV5-1, the J gene TRBJ2-1, with TRBD1 matching 8 bases. This CDR3 comprises 20 residues. CDR1 is SGHRS, CDR2 YFSETQ, per germline. The V and J ends lost 2 bases and 4 bases, in that order; junction bases with no gene match: 20. CDR3 coding DNA: TGCGCCAGCAGCTTCTTTATGTTGCCTCTAAAGACAGGGGCTTACAATGAGCAGTTCTTC. Translation gives CASSFFMLPLKTGAYNEQFF. The variable domain in full, with the rest retrieved from reference TRBV5-1 and TRBJ2-1, is KAGVTQTPRYLIKTRGQQVTLSCSPISGHRSVSWYQQTPGQGLQFLFEYFSETQRNKGNFPGRFSGRQFSNSRSEMNVSTLELGDSALYLCASSFFMLPLKTGAYNEQFFGPGTRLTVL.

The table lists this clone with a few counts. The V and J genes are TRBV2 and TRBJ1-1, with D maybe TRBD1 (6 bases). Germline CDR1 reads SNHLY; CDR2 reads FYNNEI. Trimming cost V 2 bases and J 1 base, with 8 bases left between them. The CDR3 length is 14 residues. Here the CDR3 reads CASSETGWNTEAFF. CDR3 sequence (DNA): TGTGCCAGCAGTGAAACAGGGTGGAACACTGAAGCTTTCTTT.

The chain carries TRBV19 and TRBJ1-4; perhaps TRBD1 as D (6 bases). CDR1 is LNHDA and CDR2 is SQIVND in the germline V gene (reference sequence). Trimming pared 6 bases from V and 6 bases from J, leaving 17 bases between. The CDR3 has 15 amino acids. The DNA of the CDR3 is TGTGCCAGTAGCGTACGGACAGTAGGGGATGAAAAACTGTTTTTT. Translation gives CASSVRTVGDEKLFF.

CDR3 sequence: CSVGPGRQETQYF. The CDR3 DNA reads TGCAGCGTTGGGCCCGGGAGGCAAGAGACCCAGTACTTC. The genes are TRBV29-1 and TRBJ2-5; TRBD2 agrees at 7 bases. V was clipped by 4 bases and J by 2 bases; unmatched bases: 4. Germline V lookup: CDR1 SQVTM, CDR2 ANQGSEA. The CDR3 is made up of 13 amino acids.

The chain couples TRBV19 to TRBJ2-7; 12 bases line up with TRBD2. CDR3 size: 13 residues. Trimming took 6 bases from V and 3 from J; bases not matched to a gene: 0. Germline lookup yields CDR1 LNHDA and CDR2 SQIVND (reference sequence). This CDR3 is CASRTSGGYEQYF. Written as DNA, the CDR3 is TGTGCCAGTAGGACTAGCGGGGGCTACGAGCAGTACTTC.

The chain uses TRBV7-3 and TRBJ2-4; TRBD2 agrees at 8 bases. Per the germline V gene, CDR1 is SGHTA and CDR2 is FQGTGA. The trim removed 5 bases at V and 6 bases at J, leaving 12 bases unmatched. The CDR3 consists of 16 residues. The CDR3 nucleotides are TGTGCCAGCAGCCACGCAGGCAGCGGGGGAAGAAACATTCAGTACTTC. Translated, it gives CASSHAGSGGRNIQYF.

This rearrangement joins TRBV5-5 to TRBJ2-3, with 11 bases lining up with TRBD2. CDR1 SGHKS and CDR2 YYEKEE come from the germline V gene (reference sequence). CDR3 length: 16 amino acids. Unmatched junction bases numbered 4, after V lost 4 bases and J lost 0 bases. CDR3 in amino acids: CASSQGLAASTDTQYF. CDR3 DNA sequence: TGTGCCAGCAGCCAGGGACTAGCGGCTAGCACAGATACGCAGTATTTT.

DNA for the CDR3: TGTGCCAGCAGCGCAGAAGCGGGGGGTGTCGACACCGGGGAGCTGTTTTTT. It specifies CASSAEAGGVDTGELFF. V gene TRBV9 combines with J gene TRBJ2-2; 9 bases are shared with TRBD2. This CDR3 has 17 residues. CDR1 and CDR2 (germline): SGDLS, YYNGEE. Germline trimming cut 3 bases from V and 3 bases from J; bases unmatched to any gene: 9.

The chain uses TRBV4-3 and TRBJ2-2; 7 nucleotides align to TRBD2. From germline, CDR1 is LGHNA and CDR2 YSLEER. Losses at the gene ends were 2 bases for V and 2 bases for J; bases not matched to a gene: 5. The CDR3 is 16 amino acids. CDR3 in amino acids: CASSQSGLPNTGELFF. DNA of the CDR3: TGCGCCAGCAGCCAATCGGGACTACCTAACACCGGGGAGCTGTTTTTT.

The chain uses TRBV30 and TRBJ2-3; 8 bases align to TRBD2. Germline lookup yields CDR1 GTSNPN and CDR2 SVGIG (reference sequence). The CDR3 is made up of 14 amino acids. The trim removed 4 bases at V and 3 bases at J, leaving 6 bases unmatched. The CDR3 DNA sequence: TGTGCCTGGATCTTAGCGGGGATGACAGATACGCAGTATTTT. Translating gives CAWILAGMTDTQYF.

CDR3 amino acids: CASSPMLAGNNEQYF. CDR3 nucleotide sequence: TGTGCCAGCAGCCCCATGCTAGCGGGGAACAACGAGCAGTACTTC. The rearrangement joins TRBV9 to TRBJ2-7; 9 positions match TRBD2. Germline V gene lookup returns CDR1 SGDLS and CDR2 YYNGEE. Unmatched junction bases numbered 10, after V lost 4 bases and J lost 5 bases. The length of the CDR3 is 15 residues.

The chain is built from TRBV4-3 and TRBJ2-7, with TRBD2 matching over 12 bases. The germline V gene encodes CDR1 LGHNA and CDR2 YSLEER. Trimming at V came to 3 bases and at J to 2 bases, leaving 5 bases not matched to a gene. There are 16 residues in the CDR3. CDR3 coding DNA: TGCGCCAGCAGCCAGTCGACTAGCGGGGGTCCCTACGAGCAGTACTTC. Its translation is CASSQSTSGGPYEQYF.

This chain uses TRBV4-3 with TRBJ2-1; TRBD2 aligns across 7 bases. The CDR3 spans 15 residues. Germline V CDR1 and CDR2: LGHNA, YSLEER. The J segment lost 4 bases and the V segment lost 1 base, leaving 4 bases of the junction unmatched. CDR3: CASSQASGYYNEQFF. CDR3 DNA sequence: TGCGCCAGCAGCCAAGCTAGCGGTTATTACAATGAGCAGTTCTTC.

The genes are TRBV7-2 and TRBJ2-7; 10 bases agree with TRBD1. The V gene's germline CDR1 is SGHTA and CDR2 FQGNSA. CDR3 length equals 16 residues. J lost 3 bases, V lost 1 base, and 6 bases had no gene match. The CDR3 nucleotides read TGTGCCAGCAGCTTAGACGGGACAGGGGCTCACTACGAGCAGTACTTC. This codes for CASSLDGTGAHYEQYF.

This chain uses TRBV27 with TRBJ2-3; 12 nucleotides agree with TRBD2. This CDR3 region has 15 residues. The V and J ends lost 10 bases and 9 bases, in that order; junction bases with no gene match: 14. Germline V gene lookup returns CDR1 MNHEY and CDR2 SMNVEV (reference sequence). CDR3 bases: TGTGCCACCCGACTAGCGGGGGCTCCTAGGGAGACGCAGTATTTT. Protein product: CATRLAGAPRETQYF.

The chain is built from TRBV30 and TRBJ2-1, with D possibly TRBD2 on 5 matching bases. The CDR3 consists of 14 residues. Trimming removed 4 bases from V and 5 bases from J, with 15 bases in between. Germline loops: CDR1 GTSNPN, CDR2 SVGIG (reference sequence). The CDR3 DNA reads TGTGCCTGGATACTCCGGGGATCCGACAATGAGCAGTTCTTC. It yields the protein CAWILRGSDNEQFF.

The gene calls are TRBV6-2 or TRBV6-3 and TRBJ1-2; D unresolved. Germline V lookup: CDR1 MNHEY, CDR2 SVGEGT. The CDR3 sequence is 16 residues long. The V and J ends lost 0 bases and 7 bases respectively, with 18 bases between them. CDR3 nucleotide sequence: TGTGCCAGCAGTTACTCGATCCGGGTTAATTTCTGTGGCTACACCTTC. Protein: CASSYSIRVNFCGYTF.

There are a few counts of this clone. The J gene is TRBJ2-1, the V gene TRBV5-4; 12 bases map to TRBD2. This CDR3 has 16 amino acids. V was clipped by 3 bases and J by 7 bases; unmatched bases: 8. Per the germline V gene, CDR1 is SGHNT and CDR2 is YYREEE (reference sequence). The CDR3 region is CASSSGLAGPENEQFF. The CDR3 region has the DNA TGTGCCAGCAGCTCGGGACTAGCGGGTCCTGAAAATGAGCAGTTCTTC. Based on the CDR3 plus reference TRBV5-4 and TRBJ2-1, the full variable domain is ETGVTQSPTHLIKTRGQQVTLRCSSQSGHNTVSWYQQALGQGPQFIFQYYREEENGRGNFPPRFSGLQFPNYSSELNVNALELDDSALYLCASSSGLAGPENEQFFGPGTRLTVL.

For the CDR3, the DNA is TGTGCCAGCAGCTTGAATGTCGTAGCGGGGGGTTCCTACAATGAGCAGTTCTTC. Translating it yields CASSLNVVAGGSYNEQFF. The rearrangement links TRBV5-4 to TRBJ2-1, with 10 bases lining up with TRBD2. Germline-derived CDR1 and CDR2 are SGHNT and YYREEE (reference sequence). Unmatched junction bases numbered 8, after V lost 1 base and J lost 1 base. The CDR3 runs 18 residues.

The rearrangement joins TRBV29-1 to TRBJ1-1, with a weak D call TRBD1 (6 bases). The V gene lost 6 bases and the J gene lost 5 bases, with 13 bases spanning the gap. Looked up from germline, CDR1 is SQVTM and CDR2 is ANQGSEA. CDR3 length: 12 amino acids. The CDR3 DNA is TGCAGCGTGCAACAGGGTGTGACTGAAGCTTTCTTT. This sequence encodes CSVQQGVTEAFF.